This T cell receptor (beta chain) was profiled in a study of blood T cell repertoires in COVID-19. On the study more broadly: There were acute and convalescent COVID-19 samples, and they came from the United States, Italy and Spain. The analysed material was cDNA or gDNA that came from T cells, B-cell-depleted T cells, or PBMCs.

In the original analysis: Nucleated cell number was recorded as an estimate derived from reference gene primer amplification. Method: immunoSEQ multiplex PCR; TCRdb's copy keeps in-frame clones and lacks some. For V, J and clone size, that table is used; D and trimming come from the DNA. The sample has about 41,000 clones, 83% seen once. Germline V gives CDR1 MDHEN, CDR2 SYDVKM. V lost 2 bases to trimming and J lost 3 bases; unmatched junction nucleotides: 12. The CDR3 runs to 19 residues. Sample: peripheral blood. The rearrangement joins TRBV28 to TRBJ1-4; 10 bases are a match to TRBD1. The sequence derives from a woman older than 75 with active or convalescent COVID-19. The CDR3 DNA reads as TGTGCCAGCAGTTTAGGTATTTTGAAGGGGACAGGGGCTAATGAAAAACTGTTTTTT. It translates to CASSLGILKGTGANEKLFF.